This TCR beta chain was captured by sequencing in a study of graft-versus-host responses after intestinal transplantation. At the level of the study: Anti-thymocyte globulin induction was given to all recipients, followed by tacrolimus and steroids for around three years.

Findings and limits, study-wide: Elevated graft-versus-host to host-versus-graft clonal ratios in allografts were recorded for patients with graft-donor T cell macrochimerism. Declines in HvG clones occurring early post-transplant were associated with peak circulating GvH clone levels. Recipient bone marrow held GvH clones, some seen earlier in ileum or blood.

The table came from immunoSEQ multiplex PCR; TCRdb's copy has only in-frame clones and leaves some out. This table has tens of thousands of clones, 90% to 95% appearing once. Germline lookup yields CDR1 MNHNY and CDR2 SVGAGI (reference sequence). J gave up 10 bases and V 10 bases, and 15 bases lay outside the gene matches. The CDR3 has 14 amino acids. With respect to this clone: Its antigen remains unidentified.

The clonotype comes from a human donor who received an intestinal transplant. The sequencing here drew on unstimulated CD4+ T cells sorted from spleen or lymph node cells, taken before intestinal transplant. V and J are TRBV6-6 and TRBJ2-1, with 8 positions matching TRBD1. The CDR3 region is CATEGAGGLGEQFF. In DNA form, the CDR3 reads TGTGCCACGGAGGGGGCAGGGGGCCTCGGGGAGCAGTTCTTC.